The 18 T cell receptor beta chains below all came from one sample that was sequenced in a study of blood T cell repertoires in COVID-19. Method: immunoSEQ multiplex PCR; TCRdb's copy keeps in-frame clones and lacks some. The sample holds about 90,000 clones, 55% to 75% seen once. The sample consisted of peripheral blood. The receptor source for this set is a woman over 75 with acute or convalescent COVID-19.

The chain employs TRBV6-5 and TRBJ1-3; TRBD1 aligns across 8 bases. Germline CDR1 reads MNHEY; CDR2 reads SVGAGI. The length of the CDR3 is 15 residues. V shed 6 bases, J shed 3 bases, and the junction held 7 bases outside the gene matches. The CDR3: CASRFPGGGGNTIYF. In nucleotides, the CDR3 is TGTGCCAGCAGATTCCCAGGGGGCGGTGGAAACACCATATATTTT.

This chain uses TRBV28 with TRBJ2-2; D may be TRBD2 (5 bases). Deletions cut 9 bases from V and 1 base from J, with 6 bases between. The CDR3 is 12 amino acids. The germline V gene has CDR1 MDHEN and CDR2 SYDVKM. For the CDR3, the DNA is TGTGCCAGTCGGGAGAACACCGGGGAGCTGTTTTTT. It encodes CASRENTGELFF.

The J gene is TRBJ1-1, the V gene TRBV12-3 or TRBV12-4; tentative D call: TRBD1 (6 bases). V was trimmed by 7 bases and J by 5 bases, leaving 11 bases between them. The CDR3 is made up of 12 amino acids. The CDR3 sequence is CASTLTGTEAFF. The CDR3 bases are TGTGCCAGCACCCTGACAGGTACTGAAGCTTTCTTT.

CDR3 nucleotides: TGTGCCAGCAGCTCTTGGACTGTAAACTATGGCTACACCTTC. Amino acid sequence: CASSSWTVNYGYTF. V is TRBV5-6 and J is TRBJ1-2; no clear D. The CDR3 covers 14 residues. Germline CDR1 and CDR2: SGHDT and YYEEEE. Trimming removed 3 bases at V and 2 bases at J, with 11 bases between.

The V and J genes are TRBV2 and TRBJ1-2; 11 nucleotides align to TRBD1. CDR1 is SNHLY and CDR2 is FYNNEI in the germline V gene. The CDR3 contains 14 residues. V lost 7 bases and J lost 8; bases outside the gene matches: 9. The CDR3: CASTGQGAVGGYTF. The CDR3 DNA follows: TGTGCCAGCACCGGACAGGGGGCAGTGGGAGGCTACACCTTC.

The chain carries TRBV7-9 and TRBJ1-2; 11 nucleotides line up with TRBD1. Trimming took 5 bases from V and 6 from J; bases not matched to a gene: 8. The CDR3 spans 15 residues. Germline V gene data show CDR1 as SEHNR and CDR2 as FQNEAQ (reference sequence). The CDR3 reads CASSLGQGAANGYTF. The DNA for the CDR3 is TGTGCCAGCAGCCTAGGACAGGGGGCAGCGAATGGCTACACCTTC.

This clone has a handful of counts. The rearrangement joins TRBV6-2 or TRBV6-3 to TRBJ1-2, with D hard to call. Germline-derived CDR1 and CDR2 are MNHEY and SVGEGT. The CDR3 totals 12 residues. V gave up 3 bases and J gave up 5 bases, with 7 bases separating them. The CDR3 is CASSYSSYGYTF. CDR3 bases: TGTGCCAGCAGTTATTCCAGTTATGGCTACACCTTC.

The chain combines TRBV7-2 with TRBJ1-1; a possible D gene is TRBD1 (5 bases). The CDR3 spans 14 residues. Germline V gene sequence: CDR1 SGHTA, CDR2 FQGNSA. V dropped 5 bases and J dropped 3 bases, with 13 bases sitting between them. The CDR3 DNA follows: TGTGCCAGCAGCACTCAGGGTCTCTACACTGAAGCTTTCTTT. This encodes CASSTQGLYTEAFF.

The J gene is TRBJ1-2, the V gene TRBV7-8, with unresolved D. Germline lookup yields CDR1 SGHVS and CDR2 FQNEAQ. The CDR3 loop spans 14 amino acids. V was cut by 1 base and J by 3 bases, with 9 bases left in between. CDR3 in amino acids: CASSLGADYYGYTF. The CDR3 bases are TGTGCCAGCAGCTTAGGGGCAGATTACTATGGCTACACCTTC.

The CDR3 here is CASARERANYGYTF. The DNA of the CDR3 is TGTGCCAGTGCCCGGGAGAGAGCTAACTATGGCTACACCTTC. The V gene is TRBV19, the J gene TRBJ1-2; D is ambiguous. The V gene's germline CDR1 is LNHDA and CDR2 SQIVND (reference sequence). The CDR3 is 14 amino acids. With 8 bases removed from V and 0 bases from J, the gap between germline ends came to 13 bases.

CDR3 sequence reads: CASSQKRGAYNEQFF. In DNA form, the CDR3 reads TGTGCCAGCAGCCAAAAGCGGGGGGCCTACAATGAGCAGTTCTTC. V is TRBV3-1 (or the pseudogene TRBV3-2) and J is TRBJ2-1; TRBD2 agrees at 9 bases. This CDR3 region has 15 residues. Germline assignment: CDR1 LGHDT and CDR2 YNNKEL (reference sequence). V was pared by 2 bases and J by 2 bases, with 1 base of the junction left unmatched.

The chain has TRBV3-1 (or the pseudogene TRBV3-2) and TRBJ1-5, with D possibly matching TRBD1 (6 bases). Germline CDR1 is LGHDT and CDR2 is YNNKEL (reference sequence). The germline V and J ends were trimmed by 4 bases and 5 bases, with 12 bases remaining between them. The CDR3 runs to 14 residues. The CDR3: CASSRQAGDQPQHF. For the CDR3, the DNA is TGTGCCAGCAGCCGACAGGCGGGGGATCAGCCCCAGCATTTT.

V gene TRBV7-2 combines with J gene TRBJ1-2, with D possibly being TRBD1 (6 bases). This CDR3 comprises 14 residues. Trimming took off 4 bases at V and 4 bases at J, with 13 bases between the two ends. Germline V gene sequence: CDR1 SGHTA, CDR2 FQGNSA. In nucleotides, the CDR3 is TGTGCCAGCAGCTCGCCCGACAGGAGCTATGGCTACACCTTC. It yields the protein CASSSPDRSYGYTF.

The J gene is TRBJ2-2, the V gene TRBV11-2; 9 bases are a match to TRBD1. The CDR3 is 18 residues long. Per germline, CDR1 SGHAT and CDR2 FQNNGV. V lost 1 base, J lost 7 bases, and 13 bases stayed unmatched. The CDR3 DNA is TGTGCCAGCAGCTTAGGTTTAAGTTGGGGACAGGGCAACGGGGAGCTGTTTTTT. Translating gives CASSLGLSWGQGNGELFF.

The chain is built from TRBV10-3 and TRBJ2-3; TRBD2 aligns across 10 bases. Germline CDR1 and CDR2: ENHRY and SYGVKD. This CDR3 is 18 amino acids long. The V and J ends lost 3 bases and 0 bases, in that order; junction bases with no gene match: 9. CDR3 DNA sequence: TGTGCCATCAGTGACCTAGGGAGGACTAGCGGAAGCACAGATACGCAGTATTTT. It specifies CAISDLGRTSGSTDTQYF.

The chain couples TRBV21-1 to TRBJ1-5; the table gives TRBD1 as D, unverified against the DNA. TRBV21-1 is reported as a pseudogene. The CDR3 has 16 residues. CDR3 sequence reads: CASSKALGVSNQPQHF. In DNA, the CDR3 is TGTGCCAGCAGCAAAGCGCTAGGGGTTAGCAATCAGCCCCAGCATTTT.

The genes are TRBV7-2 and TRBJ2-5; D unclear. The CDR3 totals 15 residues. Trimming took off 5 bases at V and 2 bases at J, with 15 bases between the two ends. The germline gives CDR1 SGHTA, CDR2 FQGNSA. CDR3 loop: CASSRNQANQETQYF. The CDR3 DNA reads as TGTGCCAGCAGCAGGAACCAGGCAAATCAAGAGACCCAGTACTTC. The entire variable domain, with the rest obtained from reference TRBV7-2 and TRBJ2-5, is as follows: GAGVSQSPSNKVTEKGKDVELRCDPISGHTALYWYRQSLGQGLEFLIYFQGNSAPDKSGLPSDRFSAERTGGSVSTLTIQRTQQEDSAVYLCASSRNQANQETQYFGPGTRLLVL.

V gene TRBV20-1 combines with J gene TRBJ1-6, with D possibly being TRBD1 (5 bases). Trimming cost V 3 bases and J 10 bases, with 16 bases left between them. CDR3 length equals 14 residues. The germline CDR1 and CDR2 sequences are DFQATT and SNEGSKA (reference sequence). The CDR3 nucleotides read TGCAGTGCTAGTAGTGAGGGGAGGAGGTCACCCCTCCACTTT. Residues: CSASSEGRRSPLHF.